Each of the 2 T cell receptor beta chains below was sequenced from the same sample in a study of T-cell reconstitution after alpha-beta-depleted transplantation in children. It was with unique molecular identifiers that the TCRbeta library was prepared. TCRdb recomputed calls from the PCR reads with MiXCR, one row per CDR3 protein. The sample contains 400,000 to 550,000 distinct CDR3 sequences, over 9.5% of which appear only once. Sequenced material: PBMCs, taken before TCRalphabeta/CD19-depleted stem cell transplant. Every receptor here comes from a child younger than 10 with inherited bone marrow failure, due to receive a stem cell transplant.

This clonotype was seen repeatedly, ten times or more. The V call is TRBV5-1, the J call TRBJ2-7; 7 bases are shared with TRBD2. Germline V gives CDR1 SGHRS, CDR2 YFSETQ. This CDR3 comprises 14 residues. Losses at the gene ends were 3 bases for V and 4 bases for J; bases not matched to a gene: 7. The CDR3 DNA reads TGCGCCAGCAGCTGGTCTAGCGGAGTTTACGAGCAGTACTTC. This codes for CASSWSSGVYEQYF.

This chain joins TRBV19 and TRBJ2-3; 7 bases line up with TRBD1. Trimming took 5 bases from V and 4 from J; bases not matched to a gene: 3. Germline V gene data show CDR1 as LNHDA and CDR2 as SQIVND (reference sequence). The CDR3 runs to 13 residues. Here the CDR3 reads CASSQGTADTQYF. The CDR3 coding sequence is TGTGCCAGTAGTCAAGGGACAGCAGATACGCAGTATTTT. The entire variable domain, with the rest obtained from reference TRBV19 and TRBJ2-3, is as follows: DGGITQSPKYLFRKEGQNVTLSCEQNLNHDAMYWYRQDPGQGLRLIYYSQIVNDFQKGDIAEGYSVSREKKESFPLTVTSAQKNPTAFYLCASSQGTADTQYFGPGTRLTVL.